These T cell receptor beta chains were read from a single sample in a study of response to subunit inactivated influenza vaccine. TCRdb passed the RT-PCR reads through MiXCR, listing each CDR3 protein once. The table lists under 850,000 distinct CDR3 sequences, 18% of them singletons. The input for sequencing was PBMCs from blood, taken 4 to 6 days after vaccination. The receptors were gathered from a man aged 50-60 years who received an inactivated influenza vaccine. Each CDR3 is given with its conserved first and last residue. A D gene is named only where the DNA matches it firmly. Clone size is shown for a subset of rows, as once, few, many or a class of expanded clone.

13,-,TRBJ2-7,TRBV19,-,CASSNGQTYEQYF,TGTGCCAGTAGTAATGGACAGACCTACGAGCAGTACTTC
16,-,TRBJ2-7,TRBV5-5,-,CASSSTQGRSSYEQYF,TGTGCCAGCAGCTCGACCCAGGGCCGGAGCTCCTACGAGCAGTACTTC
14,-,TRBJ2-1,TRBV20-1,TRBD2,CSASAGVGYNEQFF,TGCAGTGCTTCAGCGGGAGTTGGGTACAATGAGCAGTTCTTC
14,many,TRBJ2-7,TRBV3-1,-,CASSHGLTSYEQYF,TGTGCCAGCAGTCACGGACTGACCTCCTACGAGCAGTACTTC
17,-,TRBJ2-1,TRBV5-5,TRBD2,CASSLLVRGGSYNEQFF,TGTGCCAGCAGCTTGCTCGTGCGGGGGGGGTCCTACAATGAGCAGTTCTTC
15,-,TRBJ2-7,TRBV12-3/TRBV12-4,-,CASSLSEAGTYEQYF,TGTGCCAGCAGTTTATCGGAGGCGGGGACCTACGAGCAGTACTTC
14,-,TRBJ2-2,TRBV11-2,-,CASSLGFRTGELFF,TGTGCCAGCAGCTTAGGATTCCGAACCGGGGAGCTGTTTTTT
15,few,TRBJ1-2,TRBV6-5,-,CASSYGGPTNYGYTF,TGTGCCAGCAGTTACGGAGGGCCTACTAACTATGGCTACACCTTC
11,few,TRBJ2-7,TRBV5-8,-,CASSLLSEQYF,TGTGCCAGCAGCCTACTGAGTGAGCAGTACTTC
20,-,TRBJ2-7,TRBV29-1,TRBD2,CSVEWAGGYEGKKSSYEQYF,TGCAGCGTTGAGTGGGCGGGAGGCTATGAGGGGAAAAAGAGCTCCTACGAGCAGTACTTC
15,-,TRBJ2-1,TRBV20-1,-,CSARVQPTLYNEQFF,TGCAGTGCTAGAGTGCAACCAACTCTCTACAATGAGCAGTTCTTC
13,-,TRBJ2-7,TRBV5-6,-,CASSFPPTYEQYF,TGTGCCAGCAGCTTCCCACCGACCTACGAGCAGTACTTC
16,-,TRBJ1-4,TRBV5-1,-,CASSFGGGTSDEKLFF,TGCGCCAGCAGCTTCGGGGGCGGGACGTCGGATGAAAAACTGTTTTTT
13,few,TRBJ2-3,TRBV6-2/TRBV6-3,-,CASSYSNPDTQYF,TGTGCCAGCAGTTACTCGAATCCAGATACGCAGTATTTT
15,-,TRBJ2-1,TRBV20-1,TRBD2,CSARGRSGRWNEQFF,TGCAGTGCTAGAGGGAGGAGCGGGAGATGGAATGAGCAGTTCTTC
11,-,TRBJ2-4,TRBV28,-,CASSLSSNQYF,TGTGCCAGCAGTTTATCCAGTAATCAGTACTTC
15,-,TRBJ2-1,TRBV10-2,TRBD2,CASSDPPGGDVEQFF,TGCGCCAGCAGTGACCCCCCTGGGGGGGATGTTGAGCAGTTCTTC
16,few,TRBJ2-1,TRBV20-1,TRBD2,CSARDSGSLSYNEQFF,TGCAGTGCTAGAGATAGCGGGAGTCTTAGCTACAATGAGCAGTTCTTC
17,few,TRBJ1-5,TRBV10-2,-,CASSEGGASLNKQPQHF,TGCGCCAGCAGTGAGGGGGGCGCAAGCCTCAATAAGCAGCCCCAGCATTTT
15,few,TRBJ1-4,TRBV10-3,-,CAISESGGVGEKLFF,TGTGCCATCAGTGAGTCAGGAGGAGTGGGTGAAAAACTGTTTTTT
15,many,TRBJ2-7,TRBV12-3/TRBV12-4,TRBD1,CASSLMGQSNYEQYF,TGTGCCAGCAGTTTAATGGGACAGTCCAACTACGAGCAGTACTTC
19,few,TRBJ2-6,TRBV6-2/TRBV6-3,TRBD1,CASSPYRGQVLSGANVLTF,TGTGCCAGCAGTCCATACCGAGGACAGGTCCTCTCTGGGGCCAACGTCCTGACTTTC
15,-,TRBJ2-5,TRBV6-1,-,CASSVQGSRLETQYF,TGTGCCAGCAGTGTACAGGGTTCGCGACTCGAGACCCAGTACTTC
14,few,TRBJ2-5,TRBV2,-,CASSGPMGHETQYF,TGTGCCAGCAGTGGGCCCATGGGGCACGAGACCCAGTACTTC
14,-,TRBJ2-1,TRBV20-1,TRBD2,CSAHPGLAGGEQFF,TGCAGTGCGCATCCGGGACTAGCGGGAGGGGAGCAGTTCTTC
13,-,TRBJ1-1,TRBV10-3,-,CAISEVSATEAFF,TGTGCCATCAGCGAGGTTTCGGCCACTGAAGCTTTCTTT
13,-,TRBJ2-5,TRBV7-9,-,CASEPWGEETQYF,TGTGCCAGTGAACCTTGGGGAGAAGAGACCCAGTACTTC
17,few,TRBJ1-2,TRBV18,TRBD1,CASSNTTMGPGGYGYTF,TGTGCCAGCTCGAACACGACGATGGGTCCAGGGGGCTATGGCTACACCTTC
14,-,TRBJ2-2,TRBV4-2,TRBD1,CASSHDRGTGELFF,TGTGCCAGCAGCCATGACAGGGGCACCGGGGAGCTGTTTTTT
13,-,TRBJ1-1,TRBV5-6,TRBD1,CASSLGRTGSAFF,TGTGCCAGCAGCTTGGGAAGGACAGGGTCAGCTTTCTTT
15,-,TRBJ2-2,TRBV2,-,CASSAPVGAIGELFF,TGTGCCAGCAGTGCCCCGGTGGGAGCCATCGGGGAGCTGTTTTTT
14,many,TRBJ2-3,TRBV5-1,-,CASSISGSTDTQYF,TGCGCCAGCAGCATTAGCGGAAGCACAGATACGCAGTATTTT
17,few,TRBJ2-3,TRBV6-1,TRBD2,CASSGTSGGAGTDTQYF,TGTGCCAGCAGTGGGACTAGCGGGGGGGCGGGGACAGATACGCAGTATTTT
13,few,TRBJ2-5,TRBV5-5,TRBD1,CASSSSGTGTQYF,TGTGCCAGCAGCTCGTCGGGGACAGGGACCCAGTACTTC
15,-,TRBJ2-3,TRBV5-1,TRBD1,CASSESGQITDTQYF,TGCGCCAGCAGCGAATCGGGACAGATAACAGATACGCAGTATTTT
15,-,TRBJ1-6,TRBV5-6,-,CASSLGPGHKSPLHF,TGTGCCAGCAGCTTGGGTCCGGGCCACAAAAGCCCCCTCCACTTT
13,-,TRBJ1-1,TRBV28,TRBD1,CAIRGQANTEAFF,TGTGCCATCCGCGGACAGGCGAACACTGAAGCTTTCTTT